These 13 T cell receptor beta chains were sequenced from one sample in a study of blood T cell repertoires in COVID-19. Repertoires were generated with immunoSEQ multiplex PCR, while TCRdb's copy carries only in-frame clones and drops some. The top ten hold about a tenth of the sample, which has 15,000 to 20,000 clones, about 80% seen once. The sample was peripheral blood. The receptor source for this set is a human donor in a cohort sampled during active COVID-19.

The V call is TRBV19, the J call TRBJ2-2; possibly TRBD1 for D (6 bases). CDR1 is LNHDA, CDR2 SQIVND, per germline (reference sequence). The CDR3 runs to 15 residues. The V gene lost 3 bases and the J gene lost 5 bases, with 13 bases spanning the gap. The CDR3 DNA sequence: TGTGCCAGTAGTATGCGGTGGGGGCAGACCGGGGAGCTGTTTTTT. Its translation: CASSMRWGQTGELFF. Looking up the rest from reference TRBV19 and TRBJ2-2 gives the full variable domain: DGGITQSPKYLFRKEGQNVTLSCEQNLNHDAMYWYRQDPGQGLRLIYYSQIVNDFQKGDIAEGYSVSREKKESFPLTVTSAQKNPTAFYLCASSMRWGQTGELFFGEGSRLTVL.

This chain uses TRBV11-3 with TRBJ2-5; 7 positions agree with TRBD2. The CDR3 spans 16 residues. The trim removed 4 bases at V and 2 bases at J, leaving 10 bases unmatched. The germline CDR1 and CDR2 sequences are SGHNT and YENEEA. The CDR3 loop reads CASSWRGLPGQETQYF. The DNA for the CDR3 is TGTGCCAGCAGCTGGCGGGGACTACCGGGACAAGAGACCCAGTACTTC.

Concerning this clone: The junction and the germline gene differ at one end; a read error may be behind it. V usage is TRBV3-1 (or the pseudogene TRBV3-2) and J usage is TRBJ2-2; 7 bases line up with TRBD1. The CDR3 extends over 14 amino acids. Germline loops: CDR1 LGHDT, CDR2 YNNKEL (reference sequence). In nucleotides, the CDR3 is TGTGCCAGCAGCAAAGACAGGGACACCGGGGAGCTGTTTTTT. This codes for CASSKDRDTGELFF.

The chain recombines TRBV2 with TRBJ2-7; 8 positions match TRBD2. Germline trimming cut 5 bases from V and 1 base from J; bases unmatched to any gene: 7. The CDR3 loop spans 15 amino acids. Germline CDR1 and CDR2: SNHLY and FYNNEI. The DNA for the CDR3 is TGTGCCAGCAGTCTCGGGAGGGCCTATTCCTACGAGCAGTACTTC. It is translated as CASSLGRAYSYEQYF.

This rearrangement joins TRBV11-1 to TRBJ2-7; 11 nucleotides agree with TRBD2. Germline assignment: CDR1 SGHAT and CDR2 FQDESV (reference sequence). V dropped 7 bases and J dropped 1; count of bases not matched to a gene: 6. The CDR3 contains 15 residues. The CDR3 DNA reads TGTGCCAGCACCAAAACTAGCGGGGGATCCTACGAGCAGTACTTC. Its protein product is CASTKTSGGSYEQYF.

The chain is built from TRBV7-6 and TRBJ2-1; 8 nucleotides agree with TRBD2. Germline CDR1 and CDR2: SGHVS and FNYEAQ. V shed 6 bases, J shed 0 bases, and the junction held 4 bases outside the gene matches. The CDR3 has 15 amino acids. This CDR3 reads CASSRLAISYNEQFF. CDR3 DNA sequence: TGTGCCAGCAGTAGACTAGCGATCTCCTACAATGAGCAGTTCTTC.

The chain is built from TRBV20-1 and TRBJ2-1; TRBD2 matches 7 bases. The CDR3 runs to 14 residues. Per germline, CDR1 DFQATT and CDR2 SNEGSKA (reference sequence). After removal of 3 bases from V and 7 bases from J, the junction contained 9 bases not matched to a gene. CDR3 in amino acids: CSASGLAEGNEQFF. The CDR3, as DNA: TGCAGTGCTAGTGGGCTAGCGGAAGGGAATGAGCAGTTCTTC.

The genes are TRBV6-5 and TRBJ2-2, with TRBD1 as a possible D gene (5 bases). Germline lookup yields CDR1 MNHEY and CDR2 SVGAGI. Trimming shortened V by 2 bases and J by 1 base, and 5 bases separated the two germline ends. The CDR3 is made up of 14 amino acids. The CDR3 DNA sequence: TGTGCCAGCAGTTACAGGGGGAACACCGGGGAGCTGTTTTTT. Encoded protein: CASSYRGNTGELFF.

The chain is built from TRBV4-1 and TRBJ2-1; 16 bases are a match to TRBD2. V trimming: 5 bases; J trimming: 3 bases; junction bases outside the gene matches: 7. CDR1 and CDR2 (germline): MGHRA, YSYEKL. This CDR3 comprises 18 residues. The CDR3 protein is CASSSGTSGGASYNEQFF. CDR3 bases: TGCGCCAGCAGCTCCGGGACTAGCGGGGGGGCTAGCTACAATGAGCAGTTCTTC.

This chain connects TRBV5-1 to TRBJ1-3; D possibly corresponds to TRBD1 (5 bases). The germline CDR1 and CDR2 sequences are SGHRS and YFSETQ. The CDR3 loop spans 15 amino acids. V shed 0 bases and J shed 2 bases, with 9 bases lying between them. CDR3 sequence: CASSLDTGAGNTIYF. CDR3 coding DNA: TGCGCCAGCAGCTTGGATACAGGCGCTGGAAACACCATATATTTT.

This chain uses TRBV7-8 with TRBJ1-5, with 8 nucleotides matching TRBD1. Trimming at V came to 1 base and at J to 0 bases, leaving 2 bases not matched to a gene. The CDR3 totals 16 residues. Germline CDR1 is SGHVS and CDR2 is FQNEAQ. The CDR3: CASSLGGQASNQPQHF. In nucleotides, the CDR3 is TGTGCCAGCAGCTTAGGGGGACAGGCTAGCAATCAGCCCCAGCATTTT. The variable domain in full, completed from reference TRBV7-8 and TRBJ1-5, reads GAGVSQSPRYKVAKRGQDVALRCDPISGHVSLFWYQQALGQGPEFLTYFQNEAQLDKSGLPSDRFFAERPEGSVSTLKIQRTQQEDSAVYLCASSLGGQASNQPQHFGDGTRLSIL.

The rearrangement joins TRBV27 to TRBJ2-7, with 9 nucleotides matching TRBD1. The CDR3 extends over 16 amino acids. Per germline, CDR1 MNHEY and CDR2 SMNVEV (reference sequence). V lost 5 bases and J lost 2; bases outside the gene matches: 10. CDR3 sequence: CASSVTGGPGAYEQYF. CDR3 nucleotide sequence: TGTGCCAGCAGTGTAACAGGGGGCCCGGGGGCCTACGAGCAGTACTTC.

The chain uses TRBV10-2 and TRBJ1-1; 7 bases match TRBD1. The germline V gene has CDR1 WSHSY and CDR2 SAAADI. J gave up 1 base and V 7 bases, and 3 bases lay outside the gene matches. CDR3 length: 13 amino acids. CDR3 loop: CASKQGSNTEAFF. DNA for the CDR3: TGCGCCAGCAAACAGGGGTCGAACACTGAAGCTTTCTTT.